This T cell receptor beta chain emerged from a study of T-cell memory formation after mild COVID-19. Findings and limits, study-wide: The main location of contracting CD4+ clones was CM and EM, and that of contracting CD8+ clones was EMRA.

There are 13 residues in the CDR3. Germline loops: CDR1 MNHEY, CDR2 SMNVEV (reference sequence). The germline V and J ends were trimmed by 4 bases and 5 bases, with 9 bases remaining between them. One entry per CDR3 protein, called by TCRdb with MiXCR from the 5' RACE reads. This sample yields about 410,000 distinct CDR3 sequences, of which 23% are seen a single time; about 12% belongs to the top ten. Remarks on this clonotype: The target antigen is unknown.

The source material was PBMCs or a T cell subset sorted from them (not recorded which). The sequence came from an adult woman who had mild COVID-19 (a few samples of this study predate the infection). Cell type and time point are not known. V gene TRBV27 combines with J gene TRBJ1-5, with D perhaps matching TRBD1 (5 bases). CDR3 coding DNA: TGTGCCAGCAGTTGGAGCAGGGATCAGCCCCAGCATTTT. This codes for CASSWSRDQPQHF.